What follows are 8 T cell receptor beta chains derived from one specimen sequenced in a study of CD8+ T cells in alopecia areata. Extracted RNA was reverse transcribed, and the resulting cDNA served as sequencing template. Repertoires were generated with immunoSEQ multiplex PCR, while TCRdb's copy carries only in-frame clones and drops some. This table holds under 250,000 clones, about three fifths found once. This specimen was CD4+ T cells sorted from blood, taken at week 0. Receptor source: a human donor with alopecia areata.

J is TRBJ2-3 and V is TRBV4-1; 10 bases match TRBD2. J lost 5 bases, V lost 2 bases, and 7 bases had no gene match. Germline assignment: CDR1 MGHRA and CDR2 YSYEKL. The CDR3 contains 16 residues. Here the CDR3 DNA reads TGCGCCAGCAGCCAATCACTAGCGGGGATTGAAGATACGCAGTATTTT. It translates to CASSQSLAGIEDTQYF.

V gene TRBV7-2 combines with J gene TRBJ1-2, with TRBD1 matching over 9 bases. Trimming at V came to 2 bases and at J to 7 bases, leaving 8 bases not matched to a gene. The germline gives CDR1 SGHTA, CDR2 FQGNSA. The CDR3 consists of 15 residues. CDR3 sequence reads: CASSLSPGQGSGYTF. The CDR3 DNA follows: TGTGCCAGCAGCTTATCCCCGGGACAGGGAAGTGGCTACACCTTC.

This clone has a handful of counts. Other DNA sequences in the same sample also yield this CDR3. The V gene is TRBV9, the J gene TRBJ2-7, with a tentative D call TRBD1 (6 bases). This CDR3 comprises 13 residues. CDR1 SGDLS and CDR2 YYNGEE come from the germline V gene. V gave up 2 bases and J gave up 1 base, with 7 bases separating them. The CDR3 is CASSVDSSYEQYF. CDR3 bases: TGTGCCAGCAGCGTGGACAGTTCCTACGAGCAGTACTTC.

The table lists this clone with a count of one. This chain connects TRBV4-1 to TRBJ1-1, with D uncertain. Germline lookup yields CDR1 MGHRA and CDR2 YSYEKL. V lost 3 bases, J lost 1 base, and 6 bases lay in between. The CDR3 extends over 13 amino acids. The CDR3 bases are TGCGCCAGCAGCCAGTCACAGAACACTGAAGCTTTCTTT. Residues: CASSQSQNTEAFF.

The chain links TRBV5-1 to TRBJ1-3; possible D gene TRBD1, 6 bases. The germline CDR1 and CDR2 sequences are SGHRS and YFSETQ. The CDR3 is 17 amino acids. Trimming cost V 4 bases and J 0 bases, with 17 bases left between them. The chain's CDR3 is CASSREGGRPSGNTIYF. CDR3 coding DNA: TGCGCCAGCAGCCGAGAAGGGGGAAGACCCTCTGGAAACACCATATATTTT.

The rearrangement uses TRBV19 and TRBJ1-2; 9 nucleotides align to TRBD1. J was trimmed by 2 bases and V by 5 bases; bases with no gene match: 12. There are 17 residues in the CDR3. From germline, CDR1 is LNHDA and CDR2 SQIVND (reference sequence). CDR3: CASSARGTGLQNYGYTF. The DNA of the CDR3 is TGTGCCAGTAGTGCAAGGGGGACAGGGCTGCAGAACTATGGCTACACCTTC. The whole variable domain, remainder taken from reference TRBV19 and TRBJ1-2, is DGGITQSPKYLFRKEGQNVTLSCEQNLNHDAMYWYRQDPGQGLRLIYYSQIVNDFQKGDIAEGYSVSREKKESFPLTVTSAQKNPTAFYLCASSARGTGLQNYGYTFGSGTRLTVV.

The chain couples TRBV6-5 to TRBJ1-2, with unresolved D. This CDR3 comprises 12 residues. V lost 7 bases to trimming and J lost 5 bases, with 11 bases between them. The V gene's germline CDR1 is MNHEY and CDR2 SVGAGI. The CDR3 DNA reads TGTGCCAGCATGTCCGGGTCTTATGGCTACACCTTC. Translated, it gives CASMSGSYGYTF.

The V call is TRBV2, the J call TRBJ2-1; unclear D gene. V lost 8 bases, J lost 7 bases, and 9 bases lay in between. The CDR3 runs to 11 residues. Per germline, CDR1 SNHLY and CDR2 FYNNEI. The CDR3 is CASLSYNEQFF. As DNA, the CDR3 is TGTGCCAGCTTGTCGTATAATGAGCAGTTCTTC. Complete variable domain (other parts from reference TRBV2 and TRBJ2-1): EPEVTQTPSHQVTQMGQEVILRCVPISNHLYFYWYRQILGQKVEFLVSFYNNEISEKSEIFDDQFSVERPDGSNFTLKIRSTKLEDSAMYFCASLSYNEQFFGPGTRLTVL.